Listed below are T cell receptor beta chains from one sample, sequenced in a study of blood T cell repertoires in COVID-19. The repertoire was sequenced with immunoSEQ multiplex PCR; TCRdb's copy has only in-frame clones and lacks some. The sample carries 85,000 to 100,000 clones, around nine tenths recorded once. Sequencing used peripheral blood. The receptors were sampled from a woman aged 60-75 years with COVID-19, enrolled during active disease. CDR3s include the opening cysteine and the closing phenylalanine or tryptophan. D genes are given only for firm matches. The size field is filled for only some rows; it gives once, few, many or a size class.

V gene	J gene	D gene	clone size	CDR3 protein	CDR3 DNA
TRBV24-1	TRBJ2-6	.	.	CATAGDSGANVLTF	TGTGCCACCGCAGGGGACTCTGGGGCCAACGTCCTGACTTTC
TRBV9	TRBJ2-7	.	.	CASSVGPETYEQYF	TGTGCCAGCAGCGTAGGTCCTGAGACCTACGAGCAGTACTTC
TRBV3-1/TRBV3-2	TRBJ1-2	.	.	CASQPGGRRNGYTF	TGTGCCTCTCAGCCGGGGGGTAGGAGAAATGGCTACACCTTC
TRBV5-5	TRBJ2-1	TRBD1	.	CASRSPDRGEQFF	TGTGCCAGCAGGTCACCGGACAGGGGCGAGCAGTTCTTC
TRBV5-1	TRBJ2-5	.	.	CASSLPGKRETQYF	TGCGCCAGCAGCTTGCCGGGGAAGAGGGAGACCCAGTACTTC
TRBV5-4	TRBJ2-6	.	.	CASSSQGSGANVLTF	TGTGCCAGCAGCTCGCAGGGCTCCGGGGCCAACGTCCTGACTTTC
TRBV19	TRBJ1-2	.	.	CASSMGLTGYTF	TGTGCCAGTAGTATGGGTTTGACAGGCTACACCTTC
TRBV7-3	TRBJ2-7	.	.	CASSLPQGSHEQYF	TGTGCCAGCAGCTTACCACAGGGAAGCCACGAGCAGTACTTC
TRBV28	TRBJ1-4	TRBD1	.	CASSPGGNEKLFF	TGTGCCAGCAGCCCAGGGGGAAATGAAAAACTGTTTTTT
TRBV27	TRBJ2-5	.	.	CASSTDTGQETQYF	TGTGCCAGCAGTACTGACACTGGCCAAGAGACCCAGTACTTC
TRBV10-3	TRBJ1-1	.	.	CAISETLLNTEAFF	TGTGCCATCAGTGAGACTTTATTGAACACTGAAGCTTTCTTT
TRBV2	TRBJ1-4	.	.	CASSVHMATNEKLFF	TGTGCCAGCAGTGTTCACATGGCAACTAATGAAAAACTGTTTTTT
TRBV7-9	TRBJ1-4	.	.	CASSRDGTLLF	TGTGCCAGCAGCCGGGACGGGACACTACTTTTT
TRBV4-3	TRBJ1-6	.	.	CASSRTSGGGSSYNSPLHF	TGCGCCAGCAGCCGGACATCGGGGGGTGGGAGCTCCTATAATTCACCCCTCCACTTT
TRBV7-9	TRBJ1-5	.	.	CASRSAGGDSNQPQHF	TGTGCCAGCAGGTCGGCGGGGGGCGATAGCAATCAGCCCCAGCATTTT
TRBV20-1	TRBJ1-2	.	once	CSASDRRGNYGYTF	TGCAGTGCCAGTGACCGAAGAGGAAACTATGGCTACACCTTC
TRBV14	TRBJ1-1	.	.	CASSRSMNTEAFF	TGTGCCAGCAGCCGTTCAATGAACACTGAAGCTTTCTTT
TRBV5-4	TRBJ2-2	TRBD1	.	CASSGTDRAGELFF	TGTGCCAGCAGCGGGACAGACAGGGCCGGGGAGCTGTTTTTT
TRBV6-2/TRBV6-3	TRBJ2-1	TRBD2	few	CASSGRTWANEQFF	TGTGCCAGCAGCGGGAGGACTTGGGCCAATGAGCAGTTCTTC
TRBV9	TRBJ1-1	.	.	CASSVLHHRVNTEAFF	TGTGCCAGCAGCGTACTCCACCACCGGGTGAACACTGAAGCTTTCTTT
TRBV4-1	TRBJ2-2	TRBD1	.	CASSQGGGENTGELFF	TGCGCCAGCAGCCAAGGAGGGGGCGAGAACACCGGGGAGCTGTTTTTT
TRBV28	TRBJ2-7	.	.	CASSFRGRTHYEQYF	TGTGCCAGCAGTTTTCGCGGTCGCACTCACTACGAGCAGTACTTC